This T cell receptor beta chain was observed in a study of T cells after posttransplantation cyclophosphamide. The method was immunoSEQ multiplex PCR; TCRdb's version includes in-frame clones alone and lacks a portion of them. This table has about 28,000 clones, 86% appearing once. This related bone marrow graft donor gave peripheral blood on the day of marrow donation. Findings and caveats of the study: Recipient CMV seropositivity and CMV reactivation strongly tracked TRB clonality. Skin or GI-infiltrating T cells shared few TRB sequences with blood. Later blood repertoires were often dominated by clones from the donor CD8+ memory compartment.

Of note for this clone: The antigen is unknown.

With V trimmed by 3 bases and J by 5 bases, 5 bases remained unmatched. The CDR3 has 14 residues. Germline CDR1 LNHDA, CDR2 SQIVND (reference sequence). The sequence came from a man aged 45-65 years. This rearrangement joins TRBV19 to TRBJ1-2; 8 positions match TRBD1. The sample was PBMCs. CDR3 region: CASSIETGEYGYTF. Here the CDR3 DNA reads TGTGCCAGTAGTATCGAGACAGGGGAATATGGCTACACCTTC.